This section outlines one T cell receptor (beta chain) sequence together with its context. Its antigen is still unknown. The germline gives CDR1 SGDLS, CDR2 YYNGEE. Trimming left V 4 bases short and J 4 bases short, with 14 bases between. The CDR3 is 14 residues long. The data originate from a study of cytomegalovirus exposure and HLA in healthy donors. Study-wide points: As confirmed in vitro, a few CMV-associated chains were specific for CMV antigens. Within an earlier analysis, most TCR beta V segments proved productive either about 90% or about 30% of the time. Presence/absence analyses supposed approximately even sequencing depth among donors.

The PCR ran on 60 Vbeta and 13 Jbeta primers. TCRdb keeps only in-frame clones here, not all; method: immunoSEQ multiplex PCR. Of 120,000 or so clones in the sample, 8% to 11% were seen once. Sequencing was done on a sample of PBMCs. The chain has TRBV9 and TRBJ1-1; D gene ambiguous. This sequence originates from a woman aged 18-29 years in good health and CMV-seropositive. The CDR3 sequence is CASSRSTAVTEAFF. The CDR3 region has the DNA TGTGCCAGCAGCCGCTCCACAGCGGTCACTGAAGCTTTCTTT.